This T cell receptor beta chain was retrieved from a study of shared clonotypes between healthy human individuals. Turning to the study itself: CD8 memory received one plate per donor, CD8 naive two, CD4 memory three and CD4 naive three.

This CDR3 region has 14 residues. The V gene's germline CDR1 is MDHEN and CDR2 SYDVKM. Between the trimmed V and J ends, which lost 3 bases and 3 bases, there was a span of 11 bases. This clone was detected once. Profiled with immunoSEQ multiplex PCR; TCRdb holds only in-frame clones, not every one. The top ten hold 0.13% of the sample, which has some 2,400,000 clones, almost 96% seen once. V gene TRBV28 combines with J gene TRBJ1-2; no reliable D call. Sequenced sample: naive CD4+ T cells sorted from blood. Subset noted: CD45RA+ positively selected. The TCR was taken from a man aged 18-30 years in good health. The CDR3 region has the DNA TGTGCCAGCAGTTTTAGTGGGGTTCACTATGGCTACACCTTC. Protein: CASSFSGVHYGYTF.